The 10 T cell receptor beta chains given below trace back to one sample, sequenced in a study of cytomegalovirus exposure and HLA in healthy donors. The protocol was immunoSEQ multiplex PCR, while the TCRdb copy is restricted to in-frame clones and leaves out a portion. This table has roughly 63,000 clones, about 89% appearing once. Sequencing was performed on PBMCs. The source of these receptors is a young woman in good health and CMV-seronegative.

The count of this clone is one. This chain uses TRBV19 with TRBJ2-1; tentatively, D is TRBD2 (5 bases). This CDR3 region has 15 residues. Between the trimmed V and J ends, which lost 3 bases and 2 bases, there was a span of 11 bases. Germline CDR1 is LNHDA and CDR2 is SQIVND (reference sequence). CDR3 DNA sequence: TGTGCCAGTAGTATGGACGGGGTCCCCTACAATGAGCAGTTCTTC. Translating it yields CASSMDGVPYNEQFF.

The chain is built from TRBV11-2 and TRBJ2-7, with D perhaps matching TRBD2 (5 bases). With 5 bases removed from V and 6 bases from J, the gap between germline ends came to 14 bases. CDR3 length: 13 residues. Germline V gives CDR1 SGHAT, CDR2 FQNNGV. The CDR3 loop reads CASSRHLAGEQYF. The CDR3 nucleotides read TGTGCCAGCAGCCGACACCTCGCGGGCGAGCAGTACTTC.

This sequence joins TRBV7-9 and TRBJ1-3; D remains unclear. CDR1 is SEHNR and CDR2 is FQNEAQ in the germline V gene (reference sequence). The germline V and J ends were trimmed by 7 bases and 0 bases, with 10 bases remaining between them. The CDR3 totals 14 residues. The CDR3 loop reads CASTGLNSGNTIYF. The CDR3 bases are TGTGCCAGCACCGGACTTAACTCTGGAAACACCATATATTTT.

This clone was found once. V is TRBV27 and J is TRBJ2-4, with no clear D. The CDR3 spans 13 residues. Germline CDR1 and CDR2: MNHEY and SMNVEV (reference sequence). Trimming left V 4 bases short and J 1 base short, with 5 bases between. CDR3: CASSSRAKNIQYF. The CDR3 coding sequence is TGTGCCAGCAGTTCGAGGGCCAAAAACATTCAGTACTTC.

The chain combines TRBV30 with TRBJ2-3; 7 bases line up with TRBD2. CDR1 and CDR2 (germline): GTSNPN, SVGIG (reference sequence). The CDR3 runs to 14 residues. J was trimmed by 0 bases and V by 1 base; bases with no gene match: 1. The CDR3 DNA follows: TGTGCCTGGAGTGACGGGAGGAGCACAGATACGCAGTATTTT. Its translation: CAWSDGRSTDTQYF.

CDR3 sequence reads: CASSISGTGDYNEQFF. The CDR3 DNA reads TGTGCCAGTAGTATCTCCGGGACAGGGGATTACAATGAGCAGTTCTTC. The V and J genes are TRBV19 and TRBJ2-1; 10 bases agree with TRBD1. CDR3 length: 16 amino acids. Germline lookup yields CDR1 LNHDA and CDR2 SQIVND (reference sequence). The V segment lost 3 bases and the J segment 4 bases; nucleotides outside the gene matches: 6.

This clone has a handful of counts. V usage is TRBV19 and J usage is TRBJ2-7; 11 bases align to TRBD2. V lost 6 bases, J lost 3 bases, and 7 bases stayed unmatched. The germline V gene has CDR1 LNHDA and CDR2 SQIVND (reference sequence). The CDR3 contains 15 residues. CDR3 sequence reads: CASRGLAESYYEQYF. The CDR3 nucleotides are TGTGCCAGTAGGGGACTAGCGGAAAGTTACTACGAGCAGTACTTC.

CDR3 sequence reads: CASSPPTRGLRTEAFF. DNA for the CDR3: TGCGCCAGCAGCCCCCCCACGAGGGGGCTACGGACTGAAGCTTTCTTT. The chain couples TRBV5-1 to TRBJ1-1, with TRBD1 identical over 7 bases. Trimming at V came to 4 bases and at J to 5 bases, leaving 14 bases not matched to a gene. The length of the CDR3 is 16 residues. The germline CDR1 and CDR2 sequences are SGHRS and YFSETQ.

CDR3 loop: CASSWTGLRETQYF. The DNA of the CDR3 is TGTGCCAGCAGCTGGACAGGGCTCCGAGAGACCCAGTACTTC. The chain has TRBV5-6 and TRBJ2-5, with 8 positions matching TRBD1. Germline CDR1 and CDR2: SGHDT and YYEEEE. The ends lost 3 bases at V and 4 bases at J; junction bases unmatched: 5. This CDR3 comprises 14 residues.

This chain connects TRBV28 to TRBJ1-2; D perhaps matches TRBD1 (5 bases). V was clipped by 5 bases and J by 6 bases, with 16 bases between them. CDR3 length equals 14 residues. Germline CDR1 MDHEN, CDR2 SYDVKM. This CDR3 is CASSGRGIRDGYTF. The CDR3, as DNA: TGTGCCAGCAGTGGTCGGGGGATAAGGGATGGCTACACCTTC.